This record covers a single TCR beta chain. Its specificity is unknown. The V gene end was trimmed by 3 bases and the J gene end by 7 bases; junction bases not matched to a gene: 8. The CDR3 has 15 amino acids. Germline CDR1 and CDR2: SGHNT and YYREEE (reference sequence). Assay used: immunoSEQ multiplex PCR; TCRdb lists only in-frame clones, some missing. The table has approximately 97,000 clones, over 80% seen once; the top ten hold around 6.9%. The entry originates in a study of T cell responses to AZD1222 COVID-19 vaccine. At the level of the study: It was second doses at about 4 or about 12 weeks that were pooled.

Study observations and caveats: Mostly white British, mostly female donors; authors suggested clonal diversity may be underestimated. Only a handful of AZD1222 recipients, more than 5 in all, had baseline seropositivity. With two AZD1222 doses given, Spike-specific TCR breadth and depth both rose.

The clonotype comes from an adult in good health. The sequencing used peripheral blood, collected on day 0 of AZD1222 vaccination. This sequence joins TRBV5-4 and TRBJ1-4, with TRBD1 identical over 8 bases. CDR3 residues: CASSSRWDRFEKLFF. CDR3 bases: TGTGCCAGCAGCTCCCGCTGGGACAGGTTTGAAAAACTGTTTTTT. The full variable domain, its missing parts supplied by reference TRBV5-4 and TRBJ1-4, is ETGVTQSPTHLIKTRGQQVTLRCSSQSGHNTVSWYQQALGQGPQFIFQYYREEENGRGNFPPRFSGLQFPNYSSELNVNALELDDSALYLCASSSRWDRFEKLFFGSGTQLSVL.